The T cell receptor (beta chain) described here comes from a study of Graves' ophthalmopathy and Graves' hyperthyroidism. Germline V gives CDR1 MRHNA, CDR2 SNTAGT. The trim removed 4 bases at V and 8 bases at J, leaving 3 bases unmatched. This CDR3 spans 13 amino acids. Using RNA transcripts, the TCR beta CDR3 regions were amplified. The library came from an HTBI-primed first-round RT-PCR and a second-round multiplex PCR. TCRdb itself ran the multiplex PCR reads through MiXCR, one entry per CDR3 protein. The table has some 350,000 distinct CDR3 sequences, roughly 15% seen once. The receptor's source is an adult woman with stable Graves' hyperthyroidism. This chain links TRBV6-4 with TRBJ2-2; 8 bases align to TRBD1. Sequencing input: peripheral blood. CDR3 DNA sequence: TGTGCCAGCAGTGCCGACAGGGGTGGGGAGCTGTTTTTT. Protein product: CASSADRGGELFF.